This is a list of T cell receptor beta chains from one sample in a study of blood T cell repertoires in COVID-19. This table comes from immunoSEQ multiplex PCR, and its TCRdb copy is limited to in-frame clones, with some not included. The table has 70,000 to 90,000 clones, less than 85% seen once; the top ten hold roughly 10%. The specimen was peripheral blood. These receptors originate from a human donor in a cohort sampled during active COVID-19. CDR3s include the opening cysteine and the closing phenylalanine or tryptophan. The D gene is left open where the match is weak. Not all rows give a size; the values are once, few, many and, for expanded clones, a class.

j_call: TRBJ2-7
v_call: TRBV11-2
clone_size: -
d_call: -
cdr3_aa: CASSLEPQGRYEQYF
cdr3_nt: TGTGCCAGCAGCTTAGAACCTCAGGGAAGGTACGAGCAGTACTTC

j_call: TRBJ1-6
v_call: TRBV6-5
clone_size: -
d_call: TRBD1
cdr3_aa: CASSRQGKSPLHF
cdr3_nt: TGTGCCAGCAGTCGACAGGGCAAATCACCCCTCCACTTT

j_call: TRBJ2-5
v_call: TRBV2
clone_size: -
d_call: -
cdr3_aa: CASSERPSAAATQYF
cdr3_nt: TGTGCCAGCAGTGAAAGGCCGTCGGCGGCGGCGACCCAGTACTTC

j_call: TRBJ1-1
v_call: TRBV28
clone_size: -
d_call: TRBD1
cdr3_aa: CASNPPGTGGAGTEAFF
cdr3_nt: TGTGCCAGCAACCCCCCCGGGACAGGGGGCGCTGGCACTGAAGCTTTCTTT

j_call: TRBJ2-3
v_call: TRBV28
clone_size: -
d_call: TRBD1
cdr3_aa: CASSPDRHPSTDTQYF
cdr3_nt: TGTGCCAGCAGTCCGGACAGGCACCCTAGCACAGATACGCAGTATTTT

j_call: TRBJ2-7
v_call: TRBV19
clone_size: -
d_call: TRBD1
cdr3_aa: CASSTRTGGSEQYF
cdr3_nt: TGTGCCAGTAGTACCCGGACAGGGGGCTCCGAGCAGTACTTC

j_call: TRBJ1-4
v_call: TRBV28
clone_size: -
d_call: TRBD1
cdr3_aa: CASSSQGEATNEKLFF
cdr3_nt: TGTGCCAGCAGTTCACAGGGGGAGGCAACTAATGAAAAACTGTTTTTT

j_call: TRBJ1-1
v_call: TRBV6-5
clone_size: -
d_call: -
cdr3_aa: CASRGGNTEAFF
cdr3_nt: TGTGCCAGCAGGGGAGGAAACACTGAAGCTTTCTTT

j_call: TRBJ1-1
v_call: TRBV3-1/TRBV3-2
clone_size: few
d_call: TRBD1
cdr3_aa: CASSLGTGLETEAFF
cdr3_nt: TGTGCCAGCAGTCTGGGGACAGGGCTCGAGACTGAAGCTTTCTTT

j_call: TRBJ2-2
v_call: TRBV24-1
clone_size: -
d_call: -
cdr3_aa: CATSDPSGVTGELFF
cdr3_nt: TGTGCCACCAGTGATCCCTCCGGGGTCACCGGGGAGCTGTTTTTT

j_call: TRBJ2-2
v_call: TRBV7-2
clone_size: -
d_call: -
cdr3_aa: CASSLQTVTGELFF
cdr3_nt: TGTGCCAGCAGCCTTCAGACAGTCACCGGGGAGCTGTTTTTT

j_call: TRBJ2-1
v_call: TRBV11-3
clone_size: -
d_call: -
cdr3_aa: CASSPREGFNEQFF
cdr3_nt: TGTGCCAGCAGCCCCCGAGAGGGCTTCAATGAGCAGTTCTTC

j_call: TRBJ1-1
v_call: TRBV2
clone_size: -
d_call: -
cdr3_aa: CASTLRTENTEAFF
cdr3_nt: TGTGCCAGCACCCTTCGGACAGAGAACACTGAAGCTTTCTTT

j_call: TRBJ2-2
v_call: TRBV7-3
clone_size: -
d_call: TRBD1
cdr3_aa: CASSSRTGVGTGELFF
cdr3_nt: TGTGCCAGCAGCTCACGGACAGGGGTGGGCACCGGGGAGCTGTTTTTT

j_call: TRBJ2-3
v_call: TRBV30
clone_size: -
d_call: TRBD2
cdr3_aa: CAWSVLRSGEDTQYF
cdr3_nt: TGTGCCTGGAGTGTATTGCGTAGCGGGGAAGATACGCAGTATTTT

j_call: TRBJ1-3
v_call: TRBV5-4
clone_size: -
d_call: -
cdr3_aa: CASSLGPPDSSGNTIYF
cdr3_nt: TGTGCCAGCAGCTTGGGCCCCCCAGACAGCTCTGGAAACACCATATATTTT

j_call: TRBJ1-2
v_call: TRBV30
clone_size: -
d_call: -
cdr3_aa: CAWSRPGRGDYGYTF
cdr3_nt: TGTGCCTGGAGTCGCCCAGGGAGGGGGGACTATGGCTACACCTTC

j_call: TRBJ2-1
v_call: TRBV7-8
clone_size: -
d_call: TRBD2
cdr3_aa: CASSSLAALPDGEFF
cdr3_nt: TGTGCCAGCAGCTCCCTAGCGGCTCTACCTGATGGGGAGTTCTTC